The sequence of this T cell receptor (beta chain) was determined in a study of T cells after yellow fever vaccination. Findings and caveats of the study: A small share of clonotypes appeared in both CD4 and CD8 compartments.

To note about this clonotype: As yet, its antigen is unknown.

TCRdb fed the 5' RACE reads into MiXCR, producing one record per CDR3 protein. The table lists 450,000 to 650,000 distinct CDR3 sequences, about a fifth of them singletons. Germline V lookup: CDR1 DFQATT, CDR2 SNEGSKA (reference sequence). The V end lost 0 bases, the J end lost 1 base, and 13 bases lay between the germline ends. The CDR3 runs to 15 residues. This material consisted of PBMCs, taken approximately 20 days after the first yellow fever vaccination. The gene calls are TRBV20-1 and TRBJ2-7, with TRBD2 as a possible D gene (6 bases). The source of this sequence is a man between 18 and 35 years old who received the YFV17D yellow fever vaccine. CDR3 DNA sequence: TGCAGTGCTAGAGATTTCCCCGGAGGGTCCTACGAGCAGTACTTC. The encoded protein is CSARDFPGGSYEQYF.